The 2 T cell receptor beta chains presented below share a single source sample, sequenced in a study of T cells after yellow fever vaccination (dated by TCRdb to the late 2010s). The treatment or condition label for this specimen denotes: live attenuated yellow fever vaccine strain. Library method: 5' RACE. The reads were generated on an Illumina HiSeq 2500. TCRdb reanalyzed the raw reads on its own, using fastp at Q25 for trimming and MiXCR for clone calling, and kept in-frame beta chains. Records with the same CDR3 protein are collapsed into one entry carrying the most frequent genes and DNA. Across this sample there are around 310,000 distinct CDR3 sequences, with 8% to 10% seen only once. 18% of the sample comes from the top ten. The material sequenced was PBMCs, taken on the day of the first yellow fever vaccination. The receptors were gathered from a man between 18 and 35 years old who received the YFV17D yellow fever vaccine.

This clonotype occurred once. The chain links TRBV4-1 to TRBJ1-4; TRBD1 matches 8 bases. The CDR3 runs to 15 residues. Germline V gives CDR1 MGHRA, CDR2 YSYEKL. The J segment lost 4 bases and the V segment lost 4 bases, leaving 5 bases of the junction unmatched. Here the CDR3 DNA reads TGCGCCAGCAGCCCTATCGGACAGGGTAATGAAAAACTGTTTTTT. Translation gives CASSPIGQGNEKLFF.

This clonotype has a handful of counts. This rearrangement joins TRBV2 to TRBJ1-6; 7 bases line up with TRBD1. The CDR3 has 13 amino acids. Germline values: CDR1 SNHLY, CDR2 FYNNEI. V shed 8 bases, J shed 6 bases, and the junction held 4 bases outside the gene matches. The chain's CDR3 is CASGQEANSPLHF. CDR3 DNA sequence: TGTGCCAGCGGACAGGAAGCTAATTCACCCCTCCACTTT. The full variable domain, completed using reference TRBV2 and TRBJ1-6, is EPEVTQTPSHQVTQMGQEVILRCVPISNHLYFYWYRQILGQKVEFLVSFYNNEISEKSEIFDDQFSVERPDGSNFTLKIRSTKLEDSAMYFCASGQEANSPLHFGNGTRLTVT.